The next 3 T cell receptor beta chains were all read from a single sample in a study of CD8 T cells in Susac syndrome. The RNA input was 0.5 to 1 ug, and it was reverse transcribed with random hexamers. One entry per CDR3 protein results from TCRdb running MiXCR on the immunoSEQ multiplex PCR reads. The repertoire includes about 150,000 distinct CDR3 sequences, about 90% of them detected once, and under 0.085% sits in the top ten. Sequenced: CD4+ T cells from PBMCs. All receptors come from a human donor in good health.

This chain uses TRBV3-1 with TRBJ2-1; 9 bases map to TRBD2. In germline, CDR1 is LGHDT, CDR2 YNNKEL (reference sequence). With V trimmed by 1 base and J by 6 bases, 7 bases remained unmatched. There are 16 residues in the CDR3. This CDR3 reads CASSQVNSGSFNEQFF. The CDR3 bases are TGTGCCAGCAGCCAAGTTAATAGCGGGAGTTTCAATGAGCAGTTCTTC.

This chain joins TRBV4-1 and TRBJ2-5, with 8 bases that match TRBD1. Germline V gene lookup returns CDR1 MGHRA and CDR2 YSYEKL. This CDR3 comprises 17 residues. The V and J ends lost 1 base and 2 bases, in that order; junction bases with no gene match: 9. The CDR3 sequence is CASSQGLVTGDQETQYF. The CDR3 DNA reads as TGCGCCAGCAGCCAAGGTCTGGTGACAGGGGATCAAGAGACCCAGTACTTC.

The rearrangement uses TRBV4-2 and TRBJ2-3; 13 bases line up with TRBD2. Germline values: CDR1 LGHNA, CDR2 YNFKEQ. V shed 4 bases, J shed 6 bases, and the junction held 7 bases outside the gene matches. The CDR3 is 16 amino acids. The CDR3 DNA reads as TGTGCCAGCAGCCCACTAGCGGGGGGGCGGGCGGATACGCAGTATTTT. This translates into CASSPLAGGRADTQYF.